The sequence of this TCR beta chain was determined in a study of OX40 agonist ivuxolimab in advanced cancers. About the research overall: Patients were dosed with the agonistic anti-OX40 (CD134) antibody ivuxolimab. Study conclusions and caveats: With doses of 0.1-3.0 mg/kg, partial responders showed among the lowest clonal expansion. Certain nonresponders likewise exhibited a low normalized T-cell clonal expansion.

V lost 3 bases to trimming and J lost 4 bases, with 12 bases between them. Germline V lookup: CDR1 SGHAT, CDR2 FQNNGV. CDR3 length: 14 amino acids. A remark on this clone: What it binds is unknown.

Here immunoSEQ multiplex PCR was the method, and the copy in TCRdb shows in-frame clones only, minus some. The data hold 85,000 to 90,000 clones, with more than 80% observed a single time. The sequencing here drew on CD4+ or CD8+ T cells sorted from blood, taken in a trial of the OX40 agonist ivuxolimab. The receptor was derived from an adult with an advanced solid tumor such as melanoma, head and neck, liver or kidney cancer. This chain links TRBV11-2 with TRBJ1-2; possible D gene TRBD1, 6 bases. The CDR3 protein is CASSFLQGPYGYTF. CDR3 bases: TGTGCCAGCAGCTTCTTACAGGGCCCCTATGGCTACACCTTC. The full variable domain, its missing parts supplied by reference TRBV11-2 and TRBJ1-2, is EAGVAQSPRYKIIEKRQSVAFWCNPISGHATLYWYQQILGQGPKLLIQFQNNGVVDDSQLPKDRFSAERLKGVDSTLKIQPAKLEDSAVYLCASSFLQGPYGYTFGSGTRLTVV.